This T cell receptor beta chain emerged from a study of cytomegalovirus exposure and HLA in healthy donors. The PCR made use of 60 Vbeta and 13 Jbeta primers. Clones were read by immunoSEQ multiplex PCR, and TCRdb kept only the in-frame ones, dropping some. Among around 100,000 clones listed, 50% to 65% were seen once. The study's findings and limits: Earlier analysis found most TCR beta V segments productive about 90% or about 30% of the time. A later analysis reported that several of the most significant clusters appeared to be linked to common viral pathogens, among them Epstein-Barr virus. Most of the CMV-associated TCR beta chains (in a later analysis) appeared to be HLA-restricted.

Points on this clone: As yet, its antigen is unknown.

Trimming cost V 1 base and J 8 bases, with 14 bases left between them. Germline CDR1 SGHNT, CDR2 YENEEA. The CDR3 length is 14 residues. Sequenced material: PBMCs. This clonotype originated in a man between 25 and 39 years old in good health and CMV-seropositive. V is TRBV11-3 and J is TRBJ1-1; D unclear. CDR3 in DNA: TGTGCCAGCAGCTTAGTGTATAAGGGAGTAGAAGCTTTCTTT. It translates to CASSLVYKGVEAFF.